The rows below give T cell receptor beta chains drawn from one sample of a study of T cell clonotyping in hematopoietic cell transplantation. Assay used: immunoSEQ multiplex PCR; TCRdb lists only in-frame clones, some missing. The sample lists tens of thousands of clones, over 75% occurring once. The sample here was peripheral blood mononuclear cells, taken before stem cell transplant. The source of these receptors is a man between 60 and 70 years old with biphenotypic leukemia. Some clones in this sample may be carry-over from other donors' samples. CDR3s leave out the opening cysteine and the closing phenylalanine or tryptophan.

CDR3: ASSENEQF
length: 8
J: TRBJ2-1
V: TRBV25-1

CDR3: ASSQGPYEQY
length: 10
J: TRBJ2-7
V: TRBV4-2

CDR3: ASSAAFQWGSGYEQY
length: 15
J: TRBJ2-7
V: TRBV6-1

CDR3: ASLRGVPGYT
length: 10
J: TRBJ1-2
V: TRBV2

CDR3: ASPEGDVQAPKFTDTQY
length: 17
J: TRBJ2-3
V: TRBV7-8

CDR3: ASSFWGRSNYGYT
length: 13
J: TRBJ1-2
V: TRBV28

CDR3: ASSRLPGADTEAF
length: 13
J: TRBJ1-1
V: TRBV10-1

CDR3: ASRPSGGNTEAF
length: 12
J: TRBJ1-1
V: TRBV5-1

CDR3: ASADGHSTDTQY
length: 12
J: TRBJ2-3
V: TRBV7-3

CDR3: ASSRGGADSYEQY
length: 13
J: TRBJ2-7
V: TRBV6-5

CDR3: ASSERGQGNTEAF
length: 13
J: TRBJ1-1
V: TRBV2

CDR3: ASSPQVMNTEAF
length: 12
J: TRBJ1-1
V: TRBV28

CDR3: ASSLAMRGTDYEQY
length: 14
J: TRBJ2-7
V: TRBV5-1

CDR3: ASSLAKTTGSTEAF
length: 14
J: TRBJ1-1
V: TRBV5-4

CDR3: ASSALRTQY
length: 9
J: TRBJ2-5
V: TRBV28

CDR3: ASSFRTSGEETQY
length: 13
J: TRBJ2-5
V: TRBV7-2

CDR3: AWSVEGGSGYT
length: 11
J: TRBJ1-2
V: TRBV30

CDR3: ASSVTRTGYGYT
length: 12
J: TRBJ1-2
V: TRBV2

CDR3: ASSLGAMLGVGELF
length: 14
J: TRBJ2-2
V: TRBV5-4

CDR3: ASSSQGDSGNTIY
length: 13
J: TRBJ1-3
V: TRBV28

CDR3: AISAIRAASTDTQY
length: 14
J: TRBJ2-3
V: TRBV10-3

CDR3: ASSSIGGGAYEQY
length: 13
J: TRBJ2-7
V: TRBV6-5

CDR3: ASSQVGGSTGELF
length: 13
J: TRBJ2-2
V: TRBV14

CDR3: AISAGQGNTEAF
length: 12
J: TRBJ1-1
V: TRBV10-3

CDR3: SAGPPQPQH
length: 9
J: TRBJ1-5
V: TRBV20-1

CDR3: ASSYWGEGNEKLF
length: 13
J: TRBJ1-4
V: TRBV6-5

CDR3: ASSQGRQANTEAF
length: 13
J: TRBJ1-1
V: TRBV4-1

CDR3: ASTLTGGNSGYT
length: 12
J: TRBJ1-2
V: TRBV5-8

CDR3: SAQGGANYGYT
length: 11
J: TRBJ1-2
V: TRBV29-1

CDR3: ASGLPGEAGQPQH
length: 13
J: TRBJ1-5
V: TRBV28

CDR3: ASSQDVIMGRGSNEQF
length: 16
J: TRBJ2-1
V: TRBV4-3

CDR3: ASSLGGTAEAF
length: 11
J: TRBJ1-1
V: TRBV5-1

CDR3: ASSLDSGTDTQY
length: 12
J: TRBJ2-3
V: TRBV5-4

CDR3: ASSQGVSTNEKLF
length: 13
J: TRBJ1-4
V: TRBV4-1

CDR3: ASSFRTPSGSSSYEQY
length: 16
J: TRBJ2-7
V: TRBV27

CDR3: ASGLQGRREQY
length: 11
J: TRBJ2-7
V: TRBV28

CDR3: ASSSDWEVANYGYT
length: 14
J: TRBJ1-2
V: TRBV5-1

CDR3: ASSLVDGTIPYGYT
length: 14
J: TRBJ1-2
V: TRBV5-1

CDR3: ASSLSGAGNQPQH
length: 13
J: TRBJ1-5
V: TRBV28

CDR3: ASIPGGGGGYT
length: 11
J: TRBJ1-2
V: TRBV28

CDR3: ASRKRGKETQY
length: 11
J: TRBJ2-5
V: TRBV28

CDR3: ASSQGTGSTNEKLF
length: 14
J: TRBJ1-4
V: TRBV4-2

CDR3: ASGQVYEQY
length: 9
J: TRBJ2-7
V: TRBV25-1

CDR3: ASSLFGRDTQY
length: 11
J: TRBJ2-3
V: TRBV7-3

CDR3: ASSFSGGTYEQY
length: 12
J: TRBJ2-7
V: TRBV5-1

CDR3: ASSFFDRAGELF
length: 12
J: TRBJ2-2
V: TRBV28

CDR3: ASRLLGGPSYNEQF
length: 14
J: TRBJ2-1
V: TRBV11-2

CDR3: SVGAEATYEQY
length: 11
J: TRBJ2-7
V: TRBV29-1

CDR3: ASIGQHTEAF
length: 10
J: TRBJ1-1
V: TRBV27

CDR3: ASTHGLADFTDTQY
length: 14
J: TRBJ2-3
V: TRBV25-1

CDR3: ASSLGGGEKLF
length: 11
J: TRBJ1-4
V: TRBV11-3